The entry below describes one TCR beta chain. Its antigen is unidentified. TCR alpha and TCR beta cDNA libraries carrying sample barcodes and UMIs were produced by 5'RACE using constant-segment primers. TCRdb reanalysed the 5' RACE reads using MiXCR and keeps one entry per CDR3 protein. The table lists roughly 110,000 distinct CDR3 sequences, 13% to 15% of them singletons. The CDR3 runs to 15 residues. The V and J ends lost 0 bases and 3 bases, in that order; junction bases with no gene match: 6. Germline assignment: CDR1 SGHRS and CDR2 YFSETQ. This entry is derived from a study of T-cell memory formation after mild COVID-19. Study-wide context: TCR clusters mostly belonged to single donors. Study-level results: Later expanders leaned CD4+, whereas clones that contracted between day 15 and 85 were balanced CD4/CD8. CD4+ clones that contracted lay mainly in CM and EM; CD8+ ones lay in EMRA.

The rearrangement joins TRBV5-1 to TRBJ2-7, with 7 nucleotides matching TRBD1. The receptor was derived from a man younger than 30 who had mild COVID-19 (a few samples of this study predate the infection). Cell type and time point are not known. Sequencing was carried out using PBMCs or a T cell subset sorted from them (not recorded which). For the CDR3, the DNA is TGCGCCAGCAGCTTGGGACAGGGCCTTATCTACGAGCAGTACGTC. Its translation: CASSLGQGLIYEQYV.